Presented here are 3 T cell receptor beta chains from one specimen sequenced in a study of immune cell composition in non-small cell lung cancer. Using immunoSEQ multiplex PCR, the repertoire was profiled, and TCRdb retains in-frame clones only, with some absent. The profile shows about 2,300 clones, 70% to 85% of them singletons. Normal lung sampling was at least 3 cm from the tumour, as distant as possible. Source material: non-adjacent lung tissue. The receptors derive from a human donor with non-small cell lung cancer.

The chain links TRBV19 to TRBJ1-6; 8 positions agree with TRBD1. V lost 8 bases to trimming and J lost 9 bases; unmatched junction nucleotides: 6. CDR3 length: 13 amino acids. The germline gives CDR1 LNHDA, CDR2 SQIVND (reference sequence). The chain's CDR3 is CASSRGTGSPLHF. CDR3 DNA: TGTGCCAGTTCCCGAGGGACAGGTTCACCCCTCCACTTT.

The rearrangement joins TRBV7-2 to TRBJ2-2; D call uncertain. CDR3 length: 16 amino acids. Germline values: CDR1 SGHTA, CDR2 FQGNSA. V was shortened by 1 base and J by 0 bases, with 9 bases between the two germline ends. CDR3 in amino acids: CASSLGPGSNTGELFF. CDR3 bases: TGTGCCAGCAGCTTAGGGCCCGGGTCGAACACCGGGGAGCTGTTTTTT.

V gene TRBV5-8 combines with J gene TRBJ2-5; TRBD2 is a possible D gene (6 bases). Germline values: CDR1 SGHTS, CDR2 YDEGEE. V lost 3 bases and J lost 1, with 16 bases in between. This CDR3 is 16 amino acids long. The CDR3 spells CASSSGDVTVQETQYF. The DNA of the CDR3 is TGTGCCAGCAGCTCGGGGGATGTGACGGTCCAAGAGACCCAGTACTTC.